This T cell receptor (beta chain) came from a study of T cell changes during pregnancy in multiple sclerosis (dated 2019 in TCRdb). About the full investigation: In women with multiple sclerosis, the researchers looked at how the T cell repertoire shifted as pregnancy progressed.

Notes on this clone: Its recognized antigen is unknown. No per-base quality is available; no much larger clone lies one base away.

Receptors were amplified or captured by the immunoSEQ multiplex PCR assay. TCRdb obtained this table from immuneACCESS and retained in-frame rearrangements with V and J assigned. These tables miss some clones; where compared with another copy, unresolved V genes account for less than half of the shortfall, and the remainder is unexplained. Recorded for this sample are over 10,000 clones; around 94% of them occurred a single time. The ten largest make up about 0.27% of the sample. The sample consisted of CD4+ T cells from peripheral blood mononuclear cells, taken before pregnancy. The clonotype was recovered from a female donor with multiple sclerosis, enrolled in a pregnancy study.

The DNA is TGTGCCAGCAGTGATCCACTAGCCCTTCTAAACGCAGATACGCAGTATTTT. This encodes CASSDPLALLNADTQYF. This receptor chain uses TRBV25-1 and TRBJ2-3, with TRBD2 as a weak D call on 6 bases. Per the germline V gene, MGHDK is the CDR1 and SYGVNS is the CDR2. Cut back by 3 bases and 4 bases, the V and J ends lie 20 bases apart. Reading from cysteine to phenylalanine, the CDR3 counts 17 amino acids. Solely the CDR3 DNA is kept, with 51 bases framed from the first base.